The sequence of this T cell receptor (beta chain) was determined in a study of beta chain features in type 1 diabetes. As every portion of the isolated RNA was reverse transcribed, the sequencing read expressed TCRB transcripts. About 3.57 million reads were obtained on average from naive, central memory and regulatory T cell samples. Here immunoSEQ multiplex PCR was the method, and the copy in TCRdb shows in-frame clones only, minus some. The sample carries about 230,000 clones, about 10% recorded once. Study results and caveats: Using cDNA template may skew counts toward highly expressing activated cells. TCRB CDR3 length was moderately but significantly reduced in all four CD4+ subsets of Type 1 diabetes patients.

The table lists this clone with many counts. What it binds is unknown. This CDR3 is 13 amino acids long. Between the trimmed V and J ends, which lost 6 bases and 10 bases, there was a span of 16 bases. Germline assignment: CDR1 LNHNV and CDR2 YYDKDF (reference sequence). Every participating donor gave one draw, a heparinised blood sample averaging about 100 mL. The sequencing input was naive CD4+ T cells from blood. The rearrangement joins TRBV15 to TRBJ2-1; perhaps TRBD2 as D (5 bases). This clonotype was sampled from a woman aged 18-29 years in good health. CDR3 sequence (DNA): TGTGCCACCAGGTGGGAGAGGACGGGAGAGCAGTTCTTC. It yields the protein CATRWERTGEQFF. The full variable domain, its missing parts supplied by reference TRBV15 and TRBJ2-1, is DAMVIQNPRYQVTQFGKPVTLSCSQTLNHNVMYWYQQKSSQAPKLLFHYYDKDFNNEADTPDNFQSRRPNTSFCFLDIRSPGLGDTAMYLCATRWERTGEQFFGPGTRLTVL.